The T cell receptor beta chain under discussion was sequenced for a study of T-cell reconstitution after alpha-beta-depleted transplantation in children. Preparation of the TCRbeta library involved a method that used unique molecular identifiers. TCRdb called the PCR reads again in MiXCR, with one record for every CDR3 protein. The profile shows 120,000 to 150,000 distinct CDR3 sequences, 8.8% of them singletons. Germline V gene data show CDR1 as DFQATT and CDR2 as SNEGSKA (reference sequence). J was trimmed by 1 base and V by 6 bases; bases with no gene match: 2. The CDR3 spans 13 residues. This clonotype was seen more than once but under ten times. Its antigen is unidentified. Overall study findings and caveats: As was reported, about two months after transplant, alpha-beta T cells came from several hundred expanded graft clones. One year after transplant, T-cell counts and diversity came mostly from newly produced T cells.

This TCR derives from a female patient aged 2 to 10 who had a stem cell transplant for congenital amegakaryocytic thrombocytopenia, so the T cells may come from the graft donor. The specimen was PBMCs, mostly from graft donor cells, collected 180 days after TCRalphabeta/CD19-depleted stem cell transplant. The chain employs TRBV20-1 and TRBJ2-7; 11 positions match TRBD1. CDR3 DNA: TGCAGTGCCGGGACAGGGGGTTCCTACGAGCAGTACTTC. This encodes CSAGTGGSYEQYF.